These 7 T cell receptor beta chains were all obtained from the same sample, sequenced in a study of blood T cell repertoires in COVID-19. Here immunoSEQ multiplex PCR was the method, and the copy in TCRdb shows in-frame clones only, minus some. The table lists just under 350,000 clones, more than 75% of them singletons. The sequencing sample was made of peripheral blood. Every receptor here comes from a woman aged 45 to 65 with COVID-19, enrolled during active disease.

In its sample, this clone was seen a few times. The CDR3 protein is CATSDFMNTEAFF. The CDR3 DNA sequence: TGTGCCACCAGTGATTTCATGAACACTGAAGCTTTCTTT. The rearrangement joins TRBV24-1 to TRBJ1-1; D uncertain. Germline values: CDR1 KGHDR, CDR2 SFDVKD. The germline V and J ends were trimmed by 1 base and 0 bases, with 2 bases remaining between them. The CDR3 covers 13 residues.

The chain combines TRBV2 with TRBJ1-1; D not resolved. Germline values: CDR1 SNHLY, CDR2 FYNNEI. The CDR3 runs 13 residues. V lost 6 bases and J 0 bases, leaving 8 bases between the germline ends. CDR3 residues: CASRVRVNTEAFF. The DNA of the CDR3 is TGTGCCAGCAGGGTTAGAGTGAACACTGAAGCTTTCTTT.

This clone was picked up a small number of times. The V and J genes are TRBV7-2 and TRBJ1-2; weak D call: TRBD1 (6 bases). The V end was cut by 5 bases, the J end by 2 bases, with 9 bases between. The CDR3 is 13 amino acids. Germline lookup yields CDR1 SGHTA and CDR2 FQGNSA. Here the CDR3 reads CASSPDSNYGYTF. For the CDR3, the DNA is TGTGCCAGCAGCCCGGACAGCAACTATGGCTACACCTTC.

The chain recombines TRBV5-6 with TRBJ1-1; 8 positions match TRBD1. CDR3 size: 15 residues. CDR1 is SGHDT and CDR2 is YYEEEE in the germline V gene. V lost 2 bases, J lost 2 bases, and 5 bases stayed unmatched. The CDR3 DNA sequence: TGTGCCAGCAGCTTCGTGGACAGGGAAAACACTGAAGCTTTCTTT. Translating it yields CASSFVDRENTEAFF.

This rearrangement joins TRBV3-1 (or the pseudogene TRBV3-2) to TRBJ2-1; D not resolved. The CDR3 sequence is 16 residues long. Germline loops: CDR1 LGHDT, CDR2 YNNKEL (reference sequence). Trimming took off 3 bases at V and 0 bases at J, with 12 bases between the two ends. This CDR3 reads CASSHRPRSSYNEQFF. The CDR3 region has the DNA TGTGCCAGCAGCCACCGCCCGAGGAGCTCCTACAATGAGCAGTTCTTC.

V is TRBV7-2 and J is TRBJ2-7; the D is unclear. The CDR3 runs 15 residues. Germline V gives CDR1 SGHTA, CDR2 FQGNSA. With 4 bases removed from V and 3 bases from J, the gap between germline ends came to 16 bases. CDR3 protein: CASSSLAFSGYEQYF. The CDR3 DNA reads TGTGCCAGCAGCTCCCTCGCGTTCTCGGGCTACGAGCAGTACTTC.

V is TRBV20-1 and J is TRBJ1-6; D is ambiguous. This CDR3 is built from 15 residues. The germline V and J ends were trimmed by 3 bases and 4 bases, with 13 bases remaining between them. Germline V gives CDR1 DFQATT, CDR2 SNEGSKA (reference sequence). CDR3: CSASLDSGYNSPLHF. CDR3 DNA: TGCAGTGCTAGTTTGGATTCGGGGTATAATTCACCCCTCCACTTT.